The sequence of this T cell receptor (beta chain) was determined in a study of spatial heterogeneity in lung cancer. Overall study context: Detected sequences consistently included more beta-chain ones than alpha-chain ones. Strong correlation was found between tumor-region TCR transcript counts and a T cell module score from matched bulk RNA-seq.

TCR cDNA molecules each had a unique molecular identifier. MiXCR was run by TCRdb on the 5' RACE reads, yielding one entry per CDR3 protein. The repertoire holds 20,000 to 25,000 distinct CDR3 sequences, approximately 15% seen once, with about 30% in the top ten. This clonotype occurred many times. Its target is not known. Described time point: sample taken at primary tumor resection. Trimming took 4 bases from V and 1 from J; bases not matched to a gene: 5. CDR1 and CDR2 from the germline V gene are SGHKS and YYEKEE (reference sequence). There are 15 residues in the CDR3. General study points: In tumors, expanded intratumoral alpha and beta TCR counts tracked mutation counts.

The sample in question was lung tumor tissue, obtained at surgery. This TCR was recovered from a female donor with early-stage non-small cell lung cancer. The chain links TRBV5-5 to TRBJ2-3, with 8 nucleotides matching TRBD2. The chain's CDR3 is CASSLGLGGTDTQYF. The CDR3 coding sequence is TGTGCCAGCAGCCTGGGACTAGGAGGCACAGATACGCAGTATTTT.